These 2 T cell receptor beta chains were all obtained from the same sample, sequenced in a study of human T cells and chemical hapten exposure. The time point was: pre-sensitization, week 0. Noted treatment: therapeutic diphenylcyclopropenone sensitization with weekly scalp DPC. TCRdb called the RACE reads again in MiXCR, with one record for every CDR3 protein. The table includes roughly 380,000 distinct CDR3 sequences, more than 4.5% detected once. The sequences come from whole blood, collected in connection with sensitization to the hapten diphenylcyclopropenone (DPC). The receptors stem from a woman between 50 and 59 years old with alopecia areata. Some clones in this sample may be carry-over from other donors' samples.

V is TRBV6-5 and J is TRBJ1-6; a possible D gene is TRBD1 (5 bases). Per germline, CDR1 MNHEY and CDR2 SVGAGI. The CDR3 has 15 residues. Between the trimmed V and J ends, which lost 0 bases and 7 bases, there was a span of 10 bases. The CDR3 bases are TGTGCCAGCAGTTACTCCAGGGAAGGGAATTCACCCCTCCACTTT. Amino acids: CASSYSREGNSPLHF.

This clonotype was recorded many times. The chain recombines TRBV29-1 with TRBJ2-3, with D maybe TRBD1 (6 bases). CDR1 is SQVTM, CDR2 ANQGSEA, per germline. The CDR3 is made up of 15 amino acids. The germline V and J ends were trimmed by 4 bases and 3 bases, with 17 bases remaining between them. The CDR3 sequence: CSVGASGEGTDTQYF. The CDR3 bases are TGCAGCGTTGGGGCTTCAGGGGAAGGTACAGATACGCAGTATTTT.